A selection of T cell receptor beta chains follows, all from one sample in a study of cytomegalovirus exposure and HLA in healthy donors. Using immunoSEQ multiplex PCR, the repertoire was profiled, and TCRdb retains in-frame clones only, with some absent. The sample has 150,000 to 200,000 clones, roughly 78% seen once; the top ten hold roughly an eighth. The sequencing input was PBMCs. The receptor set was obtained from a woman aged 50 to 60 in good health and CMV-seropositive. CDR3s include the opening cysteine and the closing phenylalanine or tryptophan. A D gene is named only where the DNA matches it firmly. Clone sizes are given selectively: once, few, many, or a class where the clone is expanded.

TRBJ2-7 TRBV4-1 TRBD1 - TGCGCCAGCAGCCGGGACAGTTGGGCTCCGTACGAGCAGTACTTC CASSRDSWAPYEQYF
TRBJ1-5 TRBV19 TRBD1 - TGTGCCAGTAGGGGGAACCGGGACAGGGGGCTTAAGAATCAGCCCCAGCATTTT CASRGNRDRGLKNQPQHF
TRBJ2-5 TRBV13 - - TGTGCCAGCAGCTTATACTCGGACACTCAAGAGACCCAGTACTTC CASSLYSDTQETQYF
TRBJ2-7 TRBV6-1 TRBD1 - TGTGCCAGCAGTCACCGGGACAGGGACGAGCAGTACTTC CASSHRDRDEQYF
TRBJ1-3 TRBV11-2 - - TGTGCCAGCAGCTTACGTTCGCGGGGCACTGGGGACACCATATATTTT CASSLRSRGTGDTIYF
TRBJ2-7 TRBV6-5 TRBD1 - TGTGCCAGTCATAGACAGGGGGGGTCCTACGAGCAGTACTTC CASHRQGGSYEQYF
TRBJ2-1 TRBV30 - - TGTGCCTGGAGCCCGGACGGGGATAATGAGCAGTTCTTC CAWSPDGDNEQFF
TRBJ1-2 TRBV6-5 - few TGTGCCAGCAGTTACGTCGGACAGCTGGCCTATGGCTACACCTTC CASSYVGQLAYGYTF
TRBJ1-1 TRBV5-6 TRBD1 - TGTGCCAGCAGCTTGACAGGGGATCCCCCTGAAGCTTTCTTT CASSLTGDPPEAFF
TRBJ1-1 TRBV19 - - TGTGCCAGTAGTTGGGCAGAGAACACTGAAGCTTTCTTT CASSWAENTEAFF
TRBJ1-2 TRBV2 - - TGTGCCAGCAAAGCGGCCCCCAACTATGGCTACACCTTC CASKAAPNYGYTF
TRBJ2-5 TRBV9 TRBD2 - TGTGCCAGCAGCGTAGATCCAGCGGGGGAAGGGACCCAGTACTTC CASSVDPAGEGTQYF
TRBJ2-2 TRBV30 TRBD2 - TGTGCCTGGGGAGCTTCCGGGACTAGCGGGGGGCCGGGCGCCGGGGAGCTGTTTTTT CAWGASGTSGGPGAGELFF
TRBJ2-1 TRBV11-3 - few TGTGCCAGCAGCCCCCTGTCCGGGAGCAATGAGCAGTTCTTC CASSPLSGSNEQFF
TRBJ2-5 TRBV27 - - TGTGCCAGCAGCCAGGAGGGGGAGACCCAGTACTTC CASSQEGETQYF
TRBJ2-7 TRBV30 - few TGTGCCTGGAGTGGAGGTTCAAAGGTGCAGTACTTC CAWSGGSKVQYF